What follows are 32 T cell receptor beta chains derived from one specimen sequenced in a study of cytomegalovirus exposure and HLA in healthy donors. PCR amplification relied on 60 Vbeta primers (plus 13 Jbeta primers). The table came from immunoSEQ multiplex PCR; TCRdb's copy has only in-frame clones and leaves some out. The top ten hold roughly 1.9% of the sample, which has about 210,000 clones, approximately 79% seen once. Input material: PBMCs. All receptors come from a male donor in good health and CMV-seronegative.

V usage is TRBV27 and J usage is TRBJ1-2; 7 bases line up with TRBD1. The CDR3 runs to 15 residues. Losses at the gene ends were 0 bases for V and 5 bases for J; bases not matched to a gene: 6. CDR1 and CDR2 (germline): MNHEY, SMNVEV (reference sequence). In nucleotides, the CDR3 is TGTGCCAGCAGTTTATCTACAGGGGTTGGATATGGCTACACCTTC. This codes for CASSLSTGVGYGYTF.

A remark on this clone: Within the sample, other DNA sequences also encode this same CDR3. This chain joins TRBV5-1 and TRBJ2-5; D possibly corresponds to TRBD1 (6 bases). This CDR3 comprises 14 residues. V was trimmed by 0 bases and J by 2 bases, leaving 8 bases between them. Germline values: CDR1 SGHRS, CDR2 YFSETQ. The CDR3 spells CASSLGTAQETQYF. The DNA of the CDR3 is TGCGCCAGCAGCTTGGGGACAGCACAAGAGACCCAGTACTTC.

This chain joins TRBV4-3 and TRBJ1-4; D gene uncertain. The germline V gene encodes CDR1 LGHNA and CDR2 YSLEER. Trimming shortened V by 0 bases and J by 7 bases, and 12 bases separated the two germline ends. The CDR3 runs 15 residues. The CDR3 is CASSQESQRGEKLFF. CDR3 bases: TGCGCCAGCAGCCAAGAATCCCAGCGGGGTGAAAAACTGTTTTTT.

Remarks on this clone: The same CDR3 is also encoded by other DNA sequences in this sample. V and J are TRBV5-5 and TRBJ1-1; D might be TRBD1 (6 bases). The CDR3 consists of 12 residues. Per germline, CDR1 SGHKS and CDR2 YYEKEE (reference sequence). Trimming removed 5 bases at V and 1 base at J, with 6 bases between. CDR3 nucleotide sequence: TGTGCCAGCAGACAGGGGAACACTGAAGCTTTCTTT. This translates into CASRQGNTEAFF. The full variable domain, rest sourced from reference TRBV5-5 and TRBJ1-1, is DAGVTQSPTHLIKTRGQQVTLRCSPISGHKSVSWYQQVLGQGPQFIFQYYEKEERGRGNFPDRFSARQFPNYSSELNVNALLLGDSALYLCASRQGNTEAFFGQGTRLTVV.

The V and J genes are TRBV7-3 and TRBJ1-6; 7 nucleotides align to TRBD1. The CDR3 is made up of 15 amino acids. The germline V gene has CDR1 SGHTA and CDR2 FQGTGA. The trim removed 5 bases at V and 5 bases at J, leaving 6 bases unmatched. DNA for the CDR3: TGTGCCAGCAGCGTACAGGGGTCCCATAATTCACCCCTCCACTTT. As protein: CASSVQGSHNSPLHF.

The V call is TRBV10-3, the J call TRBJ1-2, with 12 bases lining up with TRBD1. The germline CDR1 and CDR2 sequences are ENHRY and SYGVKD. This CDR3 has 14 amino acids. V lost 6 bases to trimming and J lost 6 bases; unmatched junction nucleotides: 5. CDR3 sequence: CAISTGTGGNGYTF. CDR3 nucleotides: TGTGCCATCAGCACCGGGACAGGGGGCAATGGCTACACCTTC.

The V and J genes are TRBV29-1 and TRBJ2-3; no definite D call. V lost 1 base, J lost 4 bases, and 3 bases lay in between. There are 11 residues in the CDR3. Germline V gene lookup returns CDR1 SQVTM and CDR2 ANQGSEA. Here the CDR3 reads CSVEVSDTQYF. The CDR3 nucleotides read TGCAGCGTTGAAGTCTCAGATACGCAGTATTTT.

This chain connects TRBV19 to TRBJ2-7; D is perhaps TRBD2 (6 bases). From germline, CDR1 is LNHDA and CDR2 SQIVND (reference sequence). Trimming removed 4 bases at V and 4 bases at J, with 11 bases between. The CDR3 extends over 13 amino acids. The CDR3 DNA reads TGTGCCAGTAGTACCGGGACTTTATACGAGCAGTACTTC. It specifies CASSTGTLYEQYF.

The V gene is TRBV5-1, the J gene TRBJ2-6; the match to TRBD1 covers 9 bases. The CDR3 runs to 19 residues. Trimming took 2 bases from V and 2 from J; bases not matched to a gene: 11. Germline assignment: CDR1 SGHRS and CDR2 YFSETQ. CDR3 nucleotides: TGCGCCAGCAGCTTTGCTACAGGGGGCGCTGGGGCTGGGGCCAACGTCCTGACTTTC. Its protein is CASSFATGGAGAGANVLTF.

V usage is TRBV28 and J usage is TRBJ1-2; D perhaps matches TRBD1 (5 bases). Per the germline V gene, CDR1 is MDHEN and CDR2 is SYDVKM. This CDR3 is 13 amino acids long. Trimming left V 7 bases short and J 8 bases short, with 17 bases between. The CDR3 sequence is CASITPGRDGYTF. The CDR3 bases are TGTGCCAGCATCACCCCAGGGCGGGACGGCTACACCTTC.

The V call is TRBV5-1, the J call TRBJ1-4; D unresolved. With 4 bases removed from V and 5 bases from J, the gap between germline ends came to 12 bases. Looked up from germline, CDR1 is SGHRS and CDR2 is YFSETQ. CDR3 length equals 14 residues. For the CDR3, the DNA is TGCGCCAGCAGCCCCCATAGCGAAAATGAAAAACTGTTTTTT. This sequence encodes CASSPHSENEKLFF.

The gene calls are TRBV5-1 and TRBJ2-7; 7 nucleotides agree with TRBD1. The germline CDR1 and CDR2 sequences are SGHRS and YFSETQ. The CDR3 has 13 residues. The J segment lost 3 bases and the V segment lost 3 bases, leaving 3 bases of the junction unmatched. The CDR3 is CASSSAGGYEQYF. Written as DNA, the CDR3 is TGCGCCAGCAGCTCTGCAGGGGGCTACGAGCAGTACTTC.

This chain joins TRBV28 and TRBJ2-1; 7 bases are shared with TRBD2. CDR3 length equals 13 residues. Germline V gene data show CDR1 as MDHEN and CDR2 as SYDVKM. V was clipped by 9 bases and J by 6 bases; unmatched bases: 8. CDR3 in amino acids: CASLAVSVNEQFF. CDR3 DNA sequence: TGTGCCAGTCTAGCGGTTTCGGTCAATGAGCAGTTCTTC.

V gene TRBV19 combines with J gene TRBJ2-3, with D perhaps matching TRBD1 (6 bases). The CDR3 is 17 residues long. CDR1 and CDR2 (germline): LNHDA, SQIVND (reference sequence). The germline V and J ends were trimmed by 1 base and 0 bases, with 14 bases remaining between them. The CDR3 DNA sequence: TGTGCCAGTAGTATAGCCTCGGGACATTCTAGCACAGATACGCAGTATTTT. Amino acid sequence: CASSIASGHSSTDTQYF. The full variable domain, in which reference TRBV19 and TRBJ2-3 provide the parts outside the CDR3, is DGGITQSPKYLFRKEGQNVTLSCEQNLNHDAMYWYRQDPGQGLRLIYYSQIVNDFQKGDIAEGYSVSREKKESFPLTVTSAQKNPTAFYLCASSIASGHSSTDTQYFGPGTRLTVL.

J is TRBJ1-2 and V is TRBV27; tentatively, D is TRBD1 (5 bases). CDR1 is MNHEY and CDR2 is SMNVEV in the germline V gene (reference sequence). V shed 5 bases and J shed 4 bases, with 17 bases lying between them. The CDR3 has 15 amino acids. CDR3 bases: TGTGCCAGCAGTCCCCAGGGCCGATATGGCTATGGCTACACCTTC. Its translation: CASSPQGRYGYGYTF.

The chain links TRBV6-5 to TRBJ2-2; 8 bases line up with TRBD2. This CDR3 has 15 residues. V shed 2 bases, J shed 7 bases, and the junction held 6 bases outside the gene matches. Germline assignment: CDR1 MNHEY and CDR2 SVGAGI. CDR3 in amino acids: CASSYSGRRIGELFF. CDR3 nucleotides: TGTGCCAGCAGTTACAGCGGGAGAAGGATCGGGGAGCTGTTTTTT.

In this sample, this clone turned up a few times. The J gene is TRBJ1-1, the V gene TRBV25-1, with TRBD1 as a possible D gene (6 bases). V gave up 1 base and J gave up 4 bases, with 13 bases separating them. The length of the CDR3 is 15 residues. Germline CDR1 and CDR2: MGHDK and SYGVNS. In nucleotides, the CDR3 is TGTGCCAGCAGTGAATTAGGCGGGGGGCCCACTGAAGCTTTCTTT. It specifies CASSELGGGPTEAFF. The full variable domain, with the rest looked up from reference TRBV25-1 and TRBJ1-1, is EADIYQTPRYLVIGTGKKITLECSQTMGHDKMYWYQQDPGMELHLIHYSYGVNSTEKGDLSSESTVSRIRTEHFPLTLESARPSHTSQYLCASSELGGGPTEAFFGQGTRLTVV.

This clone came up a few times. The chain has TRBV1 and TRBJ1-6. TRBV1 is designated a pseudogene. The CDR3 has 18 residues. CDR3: CTSSQVLTCGGNNSPLHF. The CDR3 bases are TGCACCAGCAGCCAAGTCCTCACCTGCGGGGGGAATAATTCACCCCTCCACTTT.

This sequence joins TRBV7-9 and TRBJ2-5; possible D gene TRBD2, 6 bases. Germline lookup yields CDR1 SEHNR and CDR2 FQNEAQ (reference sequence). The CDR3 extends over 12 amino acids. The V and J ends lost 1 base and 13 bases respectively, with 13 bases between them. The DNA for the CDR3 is TGTGCCAGCAGCTTAGGGGGGACTCTCGGGTACTTC. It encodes CASSLGGTLGYF.

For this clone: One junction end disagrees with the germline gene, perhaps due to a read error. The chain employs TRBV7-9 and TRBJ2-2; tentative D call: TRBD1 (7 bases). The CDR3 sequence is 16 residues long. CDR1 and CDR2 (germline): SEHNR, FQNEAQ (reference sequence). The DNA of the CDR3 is TGTTCCAGCACCCTGAGGGGGCGGGAGAACACCGGGGAGCTGTTTTTT. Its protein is CSSTLRGRENTGELFF.

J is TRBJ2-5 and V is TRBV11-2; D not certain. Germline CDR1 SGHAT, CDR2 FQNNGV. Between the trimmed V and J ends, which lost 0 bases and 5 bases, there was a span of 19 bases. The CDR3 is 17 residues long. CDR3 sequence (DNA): TGTGCCAGCAGCTTAGATGGATGGGCAGGCCCGGTTGAGACCCAGTACTTC. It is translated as CASSLDGWAGPVETQYF.

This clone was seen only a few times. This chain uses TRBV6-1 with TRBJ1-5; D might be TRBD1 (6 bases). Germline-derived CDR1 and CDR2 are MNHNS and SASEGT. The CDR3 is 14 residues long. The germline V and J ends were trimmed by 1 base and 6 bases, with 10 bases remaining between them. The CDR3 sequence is CASSEDRVGQPQHF. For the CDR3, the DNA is TGTGCCAGCAGTGAAGACAGGGTTGGTCAGCCCCAGCATTTT.

This chain's CDR3 is CASVLTGVRSGELFF. CDR3 nucleotides: TGTGCCAGCGTTCTTACGGGAGTTCGGTCCGGGGAGCTGTTTTTT. The rearrangement links TRBV2 to TRBJ2-2; TRBD2 might be the D (6 bases). Trimming left V 8 bases short and J 6 bases short, with 19 bases between. The length of the CDR3 is 15 residues. Germline CDR1 and CDR2: SNHLY and FYNNEI. The complete variable domain, with remaining parts taken from reference TRBV2 and TRBJ2-2, reads EPEVTQTPSHQVTQMGQEVILRCVPISNHLYFYWYRQILGQKVEFLVSFYNNEISEKSEIFDDQFSVERPDGSNFTLKIRSTKLEDSAMYFCASVLTGVRSGELFFGEGSRLTVL.

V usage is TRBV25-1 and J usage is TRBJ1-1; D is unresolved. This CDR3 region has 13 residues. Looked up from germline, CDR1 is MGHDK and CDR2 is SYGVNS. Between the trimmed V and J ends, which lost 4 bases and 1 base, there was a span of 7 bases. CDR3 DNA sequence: TGTGCCAGCAGTGCGGGAGCGAACACTGAAGCTTTCTTT. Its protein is CASSAGANTEAFF.

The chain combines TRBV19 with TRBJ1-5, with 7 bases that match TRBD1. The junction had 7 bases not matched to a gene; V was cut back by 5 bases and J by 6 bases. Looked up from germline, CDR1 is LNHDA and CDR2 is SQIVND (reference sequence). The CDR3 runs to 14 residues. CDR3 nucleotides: TGTGCCAGTAGTCCCCGACAGGGCGGTCAGCCCCAGCATTTT. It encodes CASSPRQGGQPQHF.

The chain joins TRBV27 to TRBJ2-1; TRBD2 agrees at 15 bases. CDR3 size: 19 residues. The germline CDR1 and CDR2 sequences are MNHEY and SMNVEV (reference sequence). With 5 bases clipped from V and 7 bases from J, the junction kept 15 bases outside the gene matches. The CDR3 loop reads CASSVLGLAGGPRKNEQFF. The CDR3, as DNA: TGTGCCAGCAGTGTACTCGGACTAGCGGGAGGGCCTCGTAAAAATGAGCAGTTCTTC.

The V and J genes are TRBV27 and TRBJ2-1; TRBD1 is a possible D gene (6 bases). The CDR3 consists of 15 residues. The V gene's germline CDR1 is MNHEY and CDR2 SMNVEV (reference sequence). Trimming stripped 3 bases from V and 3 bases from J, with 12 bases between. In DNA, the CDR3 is TGTGCCAGCAGTTTGACCTGGGACAACTACAATGAGCAGTTCTTC. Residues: CASSLTWDNYNEQFF.

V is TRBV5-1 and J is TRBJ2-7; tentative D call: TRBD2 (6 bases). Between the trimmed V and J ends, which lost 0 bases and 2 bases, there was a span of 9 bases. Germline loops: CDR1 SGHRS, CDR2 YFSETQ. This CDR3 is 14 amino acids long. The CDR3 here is CASSLAGVTYEQYF. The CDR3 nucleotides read TGCGCCAGCAGCTTGGCGGGAGTTACCTACGAGCAGTACTTC.

The CDR3 loop reads CASSATGGPNEQFF. CDR3 sequence (DNA): TGTGCCAGCAGTGCGACCGGGGGGCCCAATGAGCAGTTCTTC. The V and J genes are TRBV9 and TRBJ2-1; a possible D gene is TRBD2 (7 bases). The germline gives CDR1 SGDLS, CDR2 YYNGEE. This CDR3 is built from 14 residues. V was clipped by 5 bases and J by 6 bases, with 15 bases between them. The full variable domain, in which reference TRBV9 and TRBJ2-1 provide the parts outside the CDR3, is DSGVTQTPKHLITATGQRVTLRCSPRSGDLSVYWYQQSLDQGLQFLIQYYNGEERAKGNILERFSAQQFPDLHSELNLSSLELGDSALYFCASSATGGPNEQFFGPGTRLTVL.

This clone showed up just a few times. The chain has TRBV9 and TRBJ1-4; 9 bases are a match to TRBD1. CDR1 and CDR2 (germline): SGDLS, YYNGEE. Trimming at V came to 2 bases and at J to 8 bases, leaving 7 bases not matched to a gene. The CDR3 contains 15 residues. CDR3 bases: TGTGCCAGCAGCGTTACAGGGGGCCTGAAAGAAAAACTGTTTTTT. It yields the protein CASSVTGGLKEKLFF.

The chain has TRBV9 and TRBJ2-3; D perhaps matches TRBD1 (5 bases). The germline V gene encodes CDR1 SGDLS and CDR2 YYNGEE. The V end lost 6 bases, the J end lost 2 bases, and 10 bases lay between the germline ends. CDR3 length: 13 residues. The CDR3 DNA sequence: TGTGCCAGCACAGGGATGAACACAGATACGCAGTATTTT. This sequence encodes CASTGMNTDTQYF.

CDR3 DNA sequence: TGTGCCAGCAGCTTAGCTGCAGGGTTCTACGAGCAGTACTTC. It codes for CASSLAAGFYEQYF. The chain employs TRBV11-1 and TRBJ2-7, with D tentatively TRBD1 (5 bases). Per the germline V gene, CDR1 is SGHAT and CDR2 is FQDESV (reference sequence). This CDR3 spans 14 amino acids. V lost 0 bases, J lost 3 bases, and 9 bases lay in between.